Listed below are T cell receptor beta chains from one sample, sequenced in a study of CD4 T cells in relation to SARS-CoV-2 and coronaviruses. Assay: immunoSEQ multiplex PCR; the TCRdb copy retains only in-frame clones and omits some. The sample has about 65,000 clones, 85% to 90% seen once. Sequences were obtained from memory CD4+ T cells from PBMCs. These receptors all come from a human donor in good health. CDR3s include the opening cysteine and the closing phenylalanine or tryptophan. D genes are given only for firm matches. The size field is filled for only some rows; it gives once, few, many or a size class.

CDR3 protein: CASSPPGQGAYEQYF; CDR3 DNA: TGTGCCAGCTCACCACCGGGACAGGGGGCCTACGAGCAGTACTTC; J gene: TRBJ2-7; V gene: TRBV18; clone size: -; D gene: TRBD1
CDR3 protein: CASSWDLTYEQYF; CDR3 DNA: TGTGCCAGCAGCTGGGACCTAACCTACGAGCAGTACTTC; J gene: TRBJ2-7; V gene: TRBV7-9; clone size: -; D gene: -
CDR3 protein: CASSPTGTLGDF; CDR3 DNA: TGCGCCAGCAGCCCGACCGGGACACTCGGGGACTTC; J gene: TRBJ2-5; V gene: TRBV5-1; clone size: -; D gene: -
CDR3 protein: CAISESRALGEKLFF; CDR3 DNA: TGTGCCATCAGTGAGTCCCGGGCTTTGGGTGAAAAACTGTTTTTT; J gene: TRBJ1-4; V gene: TRBV10-3; clone size: few; D gene: -
CDR3 protein: CASSLKGLGPDTQYF; CDR3 DNA: TGTGCCAGCAGTTTAAAGGGGCTAGGCCCAGATACGCAGTATTTT; J gene: TRBJ2-3; V gene: TRBV28; clone size: -; D gene: -
CDR3 protein: CASRRQGADYGYTF; CDR3 DNA: TGTGCCAGCAGACGACAGGGGGCAGACTATGGCTACACCTTC; J gene: TRBJ1-2; V gene: TRBV2; clone size: once; D gene: TRBD1
CDR3 protein: CASSFSRNYGYTF; CDR3 DNA: TGTGCCAGCAGCTTCAGTCGAAACTATGGCTACACCTTC; J gene: TRBJ1-2; V gene: TRBV7-2; clone size: -; D gene: -
CDR3 protein: CAWSKQANTEAFF; CDR3 DNA: TGTGCCTGGAGTAAACAGGCGAACACTGAAGCTTTCTTT; J gene: TRBJ1-1; V gene: TRBV30; clone size: -; D gene: -
CDR3 protein: CASSPLAGGYNEQFF; CDR3 DNA: TGTGCCAGCAGTCCACTAGCGGGAGGTTACAATGAGCAGTTCTTC; J gene: TRBJ2-1; V gene: TRBV2; clone size: -; D gene: TRBD2
CDR3 protein: CASSFGTGMDGYTF; CDR3 DNA: TGTGCCAGCAGTTTCGGGACAGGGATGGATGGCTACACCTTC; J gene: TRBJ1-2; V gene: TRBV28; clone size: -; D gene: TRBD1
CDR3 protein: CASSLPSPPEQFF; CDR3 DNA: TGTGCCAGCAGTTTACCCTCCCCTCCCGAGCAGTTCTTC; J gene: TRBJ2-1; V gene: TRBV28; clone size: few; D gene: -
CDR3 protein: CASSSGRPGRGAKNIQYF; CDR3 DNA: TGTGCCAGCAGTTCGGGACGGCCGGGCCGGGGAGCCAAAAACATTCAGTACTTC; J gene: TRBJ2-4; V gene: TRBV27; clone size: -; D gene: -
CDR3 protein: CASSQDLGRDEQYF; CDR3 DNA: TGCGCCAGCAGCCAAGACCTCGGGCGGGACGAGCAGTACTTC; J gene: TRBJ2-7; V gene: TRBV4-1; clone size: -; D gene: -
CDR3 protein: CASSPGTGGVYGYTF; CDR3 DNA: TGTGCCAGCTCACCCGGGACAGGGGGTGTTTATGGCTACACCTTC; J gene: TRBJ1-2; V gene: TRBV18; clone size: -; D gene: TRBD1
CDR3 protein: CASSQERGGLETQYF; CDR3 DNA: TGTGCCAGCAGCCAGGAGCGGGGGGGTCTGGAGACCCAGTACTTC; J gene: TRBJ2-5; V gene: TRBV3-1/TRBV3-2; clone size: -; D gene: TRBD2
CDR3 protein: CASSSEGGYGYTF; CDR3 DNA: TGTGCCAGCAGTAGTGAGGGGGGCTATGGCTACACCTTC; J gene: TRBJ1-2; V gene: TRBV27; clone size: once; D gene: -
CDR3 protein: CASSHRDSNQPQHF; CDR3 DNA: TGTGCCAGCAGCCACAGGGATAGCAATCAGCCCCAGCATTTT; J gene: TRBJ1-5; V gene: TRBV27; clone size: -; D gene: -
CDR3 protein: CASSVDSGTVLFF; CDR3 DNA: TGCGCCAGCAGCGTAGACTCAGGGACGGTTCTGTTTTTT; J gene: TRBJ1-4; V gene: TRBV5-1; clone size: -; D gene: -
CDR3 protein: CSVAGAGLDGELFF; CDR3 DNA: TGCAGCGTTGCTGGGGCAGGGCTCGACGGGGAGCTGTTTTTT; J gene: TRBJ2-2; V gene: TRBV29-1; clone size: -; D gene: -
CDR3 protein: CASESPTAQYF; CDR3 DNA: TGTGCCAGCGAATCCCCGACAGCACAGTACTTC; J gene: TRBJ2-7; V gene: TRBV28; clone size: -; D gene: -
CDR3 protein: CASRMGTSGDETQYF; CDR3 DNA: TGCGCCAGCCGAATGGGGACTAGCGGGGATGAGACCCAGTACTTC; J gene: TRBJ2-5; V gene: TRBV5-1; clone size: -; D gene: TRBD2
CDR3 protein: CASSHGGAGTGELFF; CDR3 DNA: TGTGCCAGCAGCCACGGGGGGGCGGGGACCGGGGAGCTGTTTTTT; J gene: TRBJ2-2; V gene: TRBV3-1/TRBV3-2; clone size: -; D gene: TRBD2
CDR3 protein: CASSTRQGAEAFF; CDR3 DNA: TGTGCCAGCAGTACACGACAGGGGGCTGAAGCTTTCTTT; J gene: TRBJ1-1; V gene: TRBV7-8; clone size: -; D gene: TRBD1
CDR3 protein: CASSQGWRDRGQISNQPQHF; CDR3 DNA: TGCGCCAGCAGCCAAGGATGGCGGGACAGGGGGCAAATAAGCAATCAGCCCCAGCATTTT; J gene: TRBJ1-5; V gene: TRBV4-3; clone size: few; D gene: TRBD1